What follows is one T cell receptor beta chain and its context. As originally analysed: Amplification from reference gene primers served as the basis for estimated nucleated cell counts. Assay used: immunoSEQ multiplex PCR; TCRdb lists only in-frame clones, some missing. V and J calls and clone size come straight from that table; D and trimming were deduced from the DNA. Of about 62,000 clones listed, around 85% are singletons. The data stem from a study of blood T cell repertoires in COVID-19. Study background: There were acute and convalescent COVID-19 samples, and they came from the United States, Italy and Spain. Sample material is recorded as cDNA or gDNA derived from T cells, B-cell-depleted T cells, or PBMCs.

The junction had 8 bases not matched to a gene; V was cut back by 3 bases and J by 8 bases. This CDR3 region has 14 residues. Germline V CDR1 and CDR2: SGHRS, YFSETQ. Input material: peripheral blood. The chain carries TRBV5-1 and TRBJ1-2; 9 bases align to TRBD1. This receptor was taken from a woman of 80 years or more with active or convalescent COVID-19. In nucleotides, the CDR3 is TGCGCCAGCAGCTACGGACAGGGGAGGGAGGGCTACACCTTC. Its translation: CASSYGQGREGYTF.